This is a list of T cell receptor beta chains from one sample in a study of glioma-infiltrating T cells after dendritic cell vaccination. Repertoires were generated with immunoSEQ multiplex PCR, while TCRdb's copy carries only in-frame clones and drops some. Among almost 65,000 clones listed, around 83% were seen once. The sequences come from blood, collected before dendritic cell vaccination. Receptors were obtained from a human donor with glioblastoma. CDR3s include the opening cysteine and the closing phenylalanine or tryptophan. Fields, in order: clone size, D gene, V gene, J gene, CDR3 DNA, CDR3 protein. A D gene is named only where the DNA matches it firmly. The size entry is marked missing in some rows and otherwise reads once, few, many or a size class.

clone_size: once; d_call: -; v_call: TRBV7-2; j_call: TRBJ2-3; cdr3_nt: TGTGCCAGCAAAGCCTCCCCCGCATATACGCAGTATTTT; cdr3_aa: CASKASPAYTQYF
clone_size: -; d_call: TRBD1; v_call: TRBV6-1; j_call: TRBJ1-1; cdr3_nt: TGTGCCAGCAGTGTCCGACAGGGAGTTTCGGCTTTCTTT; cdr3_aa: CASSVRQGVSAFF
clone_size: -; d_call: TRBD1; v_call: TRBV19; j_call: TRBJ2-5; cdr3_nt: TGTGCCAGTTCCGGACAGGTCCAAGAGACCCAGTACTTC; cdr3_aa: CASSGQVQETQYF
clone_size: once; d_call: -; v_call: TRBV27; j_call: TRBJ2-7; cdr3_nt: TGTGCCAGCAGTTTACGGGGGGCGCACTCCGAGCAGTACTTC; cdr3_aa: CASSLRGAHSEQYF
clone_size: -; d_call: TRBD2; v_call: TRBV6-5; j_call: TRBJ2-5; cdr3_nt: TGTGCCAGCAGCATGAGGACGGGGGGGATTGAGACCCAGTACTTC; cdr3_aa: CASSMRTGGIETQYF
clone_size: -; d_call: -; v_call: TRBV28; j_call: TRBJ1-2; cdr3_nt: TGTGCCAGCAGCCCCACAGGGACCTATGGCTACACCTTC; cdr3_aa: CASSPTGTYGYTF
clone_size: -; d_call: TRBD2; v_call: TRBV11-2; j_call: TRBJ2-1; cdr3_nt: TGTGCCAGCGGAACGGGGGGGGCGGCCAATGAGCAGTTCTTC; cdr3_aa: CASGTGGAANEQFF
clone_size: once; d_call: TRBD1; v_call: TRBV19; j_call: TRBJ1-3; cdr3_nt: TGTGCCAGTACCCCGGGACAGCCTGGAAACACCATATATTTT; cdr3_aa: CASTPGQPGNTIYF
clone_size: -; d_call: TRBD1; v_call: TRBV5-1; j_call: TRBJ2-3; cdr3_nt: TGCGCCAGCAGCTTGGGGACAGGCTTAGGTACAGATACGCAGTATTTT; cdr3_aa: CASSLGTGLGTDTQYF
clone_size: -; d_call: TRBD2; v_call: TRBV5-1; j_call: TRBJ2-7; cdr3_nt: TGCGCCAGCAGCTTGGAACGGGGGGGAACTTACGAGCAGTACTTC; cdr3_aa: CASSLERGGTYEQYF
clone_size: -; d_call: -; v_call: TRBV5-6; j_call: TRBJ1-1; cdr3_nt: TGTGCCAGCAGCTTACGGGTACAAACTGAAGCTTTCTTT; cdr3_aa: CASSLRVQTEAFF
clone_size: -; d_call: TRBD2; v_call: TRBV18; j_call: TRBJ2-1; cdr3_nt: TGTGCCAGCTCACCGATGACTAGCGGGGGGCTAGATGAGCAGTTCTTC; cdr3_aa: CASSPMTSGGLDEQFF
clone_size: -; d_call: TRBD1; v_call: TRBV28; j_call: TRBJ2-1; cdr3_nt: TGTGCCAGCAGTTCCGGGACAGGGAGATTGTACAATGAGCAGTTCTTC; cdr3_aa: CASSSGTGRLYNEQFF
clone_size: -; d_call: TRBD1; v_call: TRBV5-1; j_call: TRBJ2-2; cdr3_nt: TGCGCCAGCAGCTTTGACAGGGGCGGTGACGGGGAGCTGTTTTTT; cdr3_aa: CASSFDRGGDGELFF
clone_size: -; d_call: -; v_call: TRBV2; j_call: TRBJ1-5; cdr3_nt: TGTGCCAGCAGGGGCAGAGATAGCAATCAGCCCCAGCATTTT; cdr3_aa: CASRGRDSNQPQHF
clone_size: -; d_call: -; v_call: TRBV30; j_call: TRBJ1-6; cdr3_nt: TGTGCCTGGCGGGGGGCAGATAATTCACCCCTCCACTTT; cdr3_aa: CAWRGADNSPLHF
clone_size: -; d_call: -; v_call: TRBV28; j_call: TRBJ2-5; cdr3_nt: TGTGCCAGCAACCAACAGATTGGGACCCAGTACTTC; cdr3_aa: CASNQQIGTQYF
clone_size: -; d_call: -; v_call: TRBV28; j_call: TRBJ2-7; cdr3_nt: TGTGCCAGCAGCGTAGGACAGTACGAGCAGTACTTC; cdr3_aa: CASSVGQYEQYF
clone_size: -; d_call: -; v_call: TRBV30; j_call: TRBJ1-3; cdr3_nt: TGTGCCTGGAGTGTAAACTCGGGAAACACCATATATTTT; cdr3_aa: CAWSVNSGNTIYF
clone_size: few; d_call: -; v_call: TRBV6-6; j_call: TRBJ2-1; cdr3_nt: TGTGCCAGCATCATCGGGGGCTCCTACAATGAGCAGTTCTTC; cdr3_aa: CASIIGGSYNEQFF
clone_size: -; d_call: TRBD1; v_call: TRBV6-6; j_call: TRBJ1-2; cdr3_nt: TGTGCCAGCACTTCCGGGACAGCCTATTATGGCTACACCTTC; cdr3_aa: CASTSGTAYYGYTF
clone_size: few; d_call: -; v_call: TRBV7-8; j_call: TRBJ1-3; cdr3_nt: TGTGCCAGCAGCCCCAGGGGCTCTGGAAACACCATATATTTT; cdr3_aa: CASSPRGSGNTIYF
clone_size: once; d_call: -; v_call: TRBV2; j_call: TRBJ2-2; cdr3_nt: TGTGCCAGCACCTACCTTCCCCGGGTCACCGGGGAGCTGTTTTTT; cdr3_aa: CASTYLPRVTGELFF
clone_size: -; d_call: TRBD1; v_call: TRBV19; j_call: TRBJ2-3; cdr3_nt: TGTGCCATAAGAGACAGGGGCACAGATACGCAGTATTTT; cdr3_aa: CAIRDRGTDTQYF
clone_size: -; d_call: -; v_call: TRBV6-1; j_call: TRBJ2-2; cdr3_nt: TGTGCCAGCAGGGGGCAGGAGAGAACCGGGGAGCTGTTTTTT; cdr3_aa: CASRGQERTGELFF
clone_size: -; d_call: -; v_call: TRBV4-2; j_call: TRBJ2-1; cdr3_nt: TGTGCCAGCAGCCAAGATCTTAGGGGCAATGAGCAGTTCTTC; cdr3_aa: CASSQDLRGNEQFF
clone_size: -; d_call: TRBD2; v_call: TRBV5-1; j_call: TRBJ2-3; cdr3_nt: TGCGCCAGCAGCTCGTTGTCAGCGGGGGGGGTAGATACGCAGTATTTT; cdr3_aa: CASSSLSAGGVDTQYF
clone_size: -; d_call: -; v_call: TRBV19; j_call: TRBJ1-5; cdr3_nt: TGTGCCAGTACGGACAACCCAAATAGCAATCAGCCCCAGCATTTT; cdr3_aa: CASTDNPNSNQPQHF
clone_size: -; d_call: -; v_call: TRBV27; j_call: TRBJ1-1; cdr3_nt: TGTGCCAGCAGTCCTAGTTTTTCTGGAATTGAAGCTTTCTTT; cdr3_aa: CASSPSFSGIEAFF
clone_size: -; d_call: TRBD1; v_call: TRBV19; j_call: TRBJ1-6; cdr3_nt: TGTGCCAGTAGAACAGGGGGCACCTATAATTCACCCCTCCACTTT; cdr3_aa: CASRTGGTYNSPLHF
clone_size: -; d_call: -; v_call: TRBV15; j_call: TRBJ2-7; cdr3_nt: TGTGCCACCAGCAGACCCGGGGGCTACGAGCAGTACTTC; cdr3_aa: CATSRPGGYEQYF
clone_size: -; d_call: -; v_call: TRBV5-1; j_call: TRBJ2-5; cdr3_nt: TGCGCCAGCAGCCCGGAAACAGGTCAAGAGACCCAGTACTTC; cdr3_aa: CASSPETGQETQYF
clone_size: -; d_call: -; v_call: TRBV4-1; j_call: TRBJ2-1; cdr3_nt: TGCGCCAGCAGCCAGCAGAATTCCGATGAGCAGTTCTTC; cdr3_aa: CASSQQNSDEQFF
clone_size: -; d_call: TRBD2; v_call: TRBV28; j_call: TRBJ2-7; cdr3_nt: TGTGCCAGCAGTTTGACTAGCTTAGAGCAGTACTTC; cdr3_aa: CASSLTSLEQYF
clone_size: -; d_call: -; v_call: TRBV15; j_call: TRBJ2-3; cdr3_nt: TGTGCCACCAGCAGACCTACCGGGGATACGCAGTATTTT; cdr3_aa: CATSRPTGDTQYF
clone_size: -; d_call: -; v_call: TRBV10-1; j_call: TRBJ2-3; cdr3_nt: TGCGCCAGCAGTGAAAATTCGGCAGGGATGGATACGCAGTATTTT; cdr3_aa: CASSENSAGMDTQYF